This TCR beta chain was observed in a study of blood T cell repertoires in COVID-19. The wider study: Donors in the United States, Italy and Spain gave samples during acute or convalescent COVID-19.

Seattle's cohort entered during active infection and was followed longitudinally. The CDR3 is 15 amino acids. V lost 3 bases and J lost 5; bases outside the gene matches: 6. The germline gives CDR1 SGHTA, CDR2 FQGNSA. The repertoire was sequenced with immunoSEQ multiplex PCR; TCRdb's copy has only in-frame clones and lacks some. The table shows 350,000 or so clones, with roughly 89% occurring only once. Input material: peripheral blood. This clonotype was sampled from a woman aged 60-75 years with COVID-19, enrolled during active disease. The chain recombines TRBV7-2 with TRBJ2-2, with 7 nucleotides matching TRBD1. The CDR3 DNA reads as TGTGCCAGCAGCTTGGAGACAGGGAGAACCGGGGAGCTGTTTTTT. This sequence encodes CASSLETGRTGELFF.